This TCR beta chain stems from a study of cytomegalovirus exposure and HLA in healthy donors. PCR amplification relied on 60 Vbeta primers (plus 13 Jbeta primers). The protocol was immunoSEQ multiplex PCR, while the TCRdb copy is restricted to in-frame clones and leaves out a portion. Here the sample spans around 150,000 clones, roughly 72% being singletons. V lost 0 bases and J lost 6; bases outside the gene matches: 7. CDR3 size: 16 residues. Germline assignment: CDR1 SGHRS and CDR2 YFSETQ. In nominal health when sampled, donors likely had unrecorded immune exposures nonetheless. What was sequenced was PBMCs. The chain carries TRBV5-1 and TRBJ2-1; 9 nucleotides line up with TRBD2. The clonotype originates from a middle-aged man in good health and CMV-seronegative. The CDR3 DNA reads TGCGCCAGCAGCTTGGCCGGGGCTAGCGGGGTCAATGAGCAGTTCTTC. This sequence encodes CASSLAGASGVNEQFF.